The clone carrying this T cell receptor beta chain showed up just a few times. The target antigen is unknown. The data are from a study of glioma-infiltrating T cells. The study's findings and limits: Tissue-blood divergence was below expectation in non-neoplastic patients, above in gliomas. CDR3 overlap between tissue and blood was very small.

Deletions cut 0 bases from V and 8 bases from J, with 14 bases between. Per the germline V gene, CDR1 is SGHNT and CDR2 is YYREEE (reference sequence). This CDR3 has 14 residues. Using RNA template, CDR3s of TCR alpha and beta were amplified with iRepertoire arm-PCR. Tissue mRNA or PBMC total RNA, roughly 85-450 ng, went into one-step reverse transcription and amplification. Each CDR3 protein gets one entry after TCRdb re-called the multiplex PCR reads with MiXCR. The sample has more than 95,000 distinct CDR3 sequences, less than 30% seen once. Material: glioma tissue, nonneoplastic brain tissue, or PBMCs (not recorded which). The chain uses TRBV5-4 and TRBJ1-2, with D possibly TRBD1 on 6 matching bases. This clonotype was sampled from a human donor with low-grade glioma or glioblastoma, undergoing nonglioma brain surgery, or in good health (not recorded which). CDR3 nucleotide sequence: TGTGCCAGCAGCTTGGACAGGGTGTTGGGGGGCTACACCTTC. Amino acids: CASSLDRVLGGYTF.